A selection of T cell receptor beta chains follows, all from one sample in a study of cytomegalovirus exposure and HLA in healthy donors. The table came from immunoSEQ multiplex PCR; TCRdb's copy has only in-frame clones and leaves some out. Its table records about 74,000 clones. What was sequenced was PBMCs. These receptors originate from a female donor in good health and CMV-seropositive. CDR3s include the opening cysteine and the closing phenylalanine or tryptophan. A D gene is named only where the DNA matches it firmly.

CDR3aa,j_gene,v_gene,d_gene
CATRRDPSYEQYF,TRBJ2-7,TRBV15,-
CASSLGSRAEAFF,TRBJ1-1,TRBV11-2,-
CASMHSGRMDTQYF,TRBJ2-3,TRBV4-3,TRBD2
CASSMPTAQETQYF,TRBJ2-5,TRBV19,-
CASSLRDRPGAYNEQFF,TRBJ2-1,TRBV18,TRBD1
CSGTPYPRHSGNTIYF,TRBJ1-3,TRBV29-1,-
CASSLSRETEAFF,TRBJ1-1,TRBV7-2,-
CASSLPTLGLRQETQYF,TRBJ2-5,TRBV28,-
CASSQEMGQDNQPQHF,TRBJ1-5,TRBV4-1,TRBD1
CASSSGGITDTQYF,TRBJ2-3,TRBV28,-
CASSLIAGGNTRELFF,TRBJ2-2,TRBV6-6,TRBD2
CASSLELGADTQYF,TRBJ2-3,TRBV9,-
CASSLDGAAREQYF,TRBJ2-7,TRBV5-4,-
CASSVGWTSNTGELFF,TRBJ2-2,TRBV9,TRBD2
CASSERGQGTDTQYF,TRBJ2-3,TRBV6-4,-
CASSLTGTGNF,TRBJ2-5,TRBV7-9,TRBD1
CASGHMNTEAFF,TRBJ1-1,TRBV30,-
CASSLGHSTGELFF,TRBJ2-2,TRBV5-5,-
CASSNPGTSASDTQYF,TRBJ2-3,TRBV7-2,TRBD2
CASSTGTSGSTETQYF,TRBJ2-5,TRBV19,TRBD2
CSACRTDYEQYF,-,TRBV29-1,-
CASRWDSDYEQYF,TRBJ2-7,TRBV28,TRBD1
CASGGAGTYNEQFF,TRBJ2-1,TRBV6-6,-
CASSPDRVGNSPLHF,TRBJ1-6,TRBV18,TRBD1
CAISPKEGANTGELFF,TRBJ2-2,TRBV10-3,-
CASSQGYRGSYEQFF,TRBJ2-1,TRBV4-1,TRBD1
CASSADRLSGNTIYF,TRBJ1-3,TRBV18,-
CACDRDNSPLHF,TRBJ1-6,TRBV30,-
CASSRGISNQPQHF,TRBJ1-5,TRBV2,-
CASSLVPRQGFHEQYF,TRBJ2-7,TRBV5-1,TRBD1
CASGDRILYNEQFF,TRBJ2-1,TRBV2,TRBD1
CASSAPGGGEKLFF,TRBJ1-4,TRBV2,-
CASAEQIGVGPYGYTF,TRBJ1-2,TRBV7-2,-
CASSPTTGMSTEAFF,TRBJ1-1,TRBV11-2,-
CASRSGTGESQPQHF,TRBJ1-5,TRBV19,TRBD1
CASSLIGTTGNTIYF,TRBJ1-3,TRBV7-8,-
CASTRDRVNYGYTF,TRBJ1-2,TRBV19,TRBD1
CASSSGRGLGYTF,TRBJ1-2,TRBV5-6,TRBD1
CASSTEALATDTQYF,TRBJ2-3,TRBV4-3,-
CASSGDRGGYNEQFF,TRBJ2-1,TRBV6-1,TRBD1
CASSFSPGTIYGYTF,TRBJ1-2,TRBV13,-
CASSHQDTDTQYF,TRBJ2-3,TRBV6-5,-
CASSLWGVAGGSYTGELFF,TRBJ2-2,TRBV28,TRBD2
CASSFSGNQPQHF,TRBJ1-5,TRBV5-6,-
CASSELGTSWSYEQYF,TRBJ2-7,TRBV2,-